The clone carrying this TCR beta chain was detected only once. The CDR3 covers 18 residues. Germline assignment: CDR1 LGHNA and CDR2 YSLEER. Trimming shortened V by 3 bases and J by 2 bases, and 20 bases separated the two germline ends. TCRdb keeps only in-frame clones here, not all; method: immunoSEQ multiplex PCR. The sample holds 95,000 to 110,000 clones, more than 75% seen once. The data are from a study of T cell responses to AZD1222 COVID-19 vaccine. The clonotype originates from an adult who received the MenACWY meningococcal vaccine as a control. This sequence joins TRBV4-3 and TRBJ1-5, with no clear D. This sample comprised peripheral blood, obtained 28 days after the second dose of the MenACWY control vaccine. The CDR3 sequence is CASSQSLLSWGRNQPQHF. DNA for the CDR3: TGCGCCAGCAGCCAGAGCCTCCTCAGTTGGGGTCGCAATCAGCCCCAGCATTTT.